The present T cell receptor (beta chain) was sequenced within a study of circulating and synovial CD4+ cells in juvenile arthritis. Trimming pared 0 bases from V and 0 bases from J, leaving 12 bases between. Germline lookup yields CDR1 LGHNA and CDR2 YSLEER. The CDR3 is made up of 17 amino acids. Profiled with immunoSEQ multiplex PCR; TCRdb holds only in-frame clones, not every one. The sample carries 30,000 to 40,000 clones, 90% to 95% recorded once. The chain is built from TRBV4-3 and TRBJ1-3; no firm D call. The origin of this receptor is a human donor with juvenile idiopathic arthritis. The sequencing input was CD4+ T cells from blood. For the CDR3, the DNA is TGCGCCAGCAGCCAAGATGTCGCAGGCACCTCTGGAAACACCATATATTTT. Residues: CASSQDVAGTSGNTIYF.